Below, 3 T cell receptor beta chains from the same sample are listed, as sequenced in a study of blood T cell repertoires in COVID-19. The assay was immunoSEQ multiplex PCR, and TCRdb's table has in-frame clones only and misses some. This sample has approximately 400,000 clones; about 88% occur once, and the top ten carry 1.2%. Material: PBMCs or T cells enriched from blood (not recorded which). The receptors stem from a woman younger than 30 who had recovered from COVID-19.

The chain has TRBV19 and TRBJ1-2; 8 bases align to TRBD1. The germline V gene encodes CDR1 LNHDA and CDR2 SQIVND (reference sequence). Trimming removed 4 bases from V and 2 bases from J; junction bases left unmatched: 3. The length of the CDR3 is 14 residues. CDR3 DNA: TGTGCCAGTAGTAAGGACAGGGCGAACTATGGCTACACCTTC. This codes for CASSKDRANYGYTF.

The CDR3 is CASSLGAGTRNKETQYF. The CDR3 nucleotides read TGTGCCAGCAGCTTAGGAGCCGGGACTAGAAATAAAGAGACCCAGTACTTC. The gene calls are TRBV11-3 and TRBJ2-5, with TRBD2 identical over 8 bases. With 1 base clipped from V and 3 bases from J, the junction kept 10 bases outside the gene matches. The CDR3 has 17 residues. CDR1 is SGHNT and CDR2 is YENEEA in the germline V gene.

The chain couples TRBV11-2 to TRBJ2-1; D may be TRBD1 (6 bases). CDR1 SGHAT and CDR2 FQNNGV come from the germline V gene. Trimming left V 5 bases short and J 9 bases short, with 23 bases between. There are 16 residues in the CDR3. In DNA form, the CDR3 reads TGTGCCAGCAGCCTCCCTTGGGACACCTTACGGAGTGAGCAGTTCTTC. This gives the protein CASSLPWDTLRSEQFF.